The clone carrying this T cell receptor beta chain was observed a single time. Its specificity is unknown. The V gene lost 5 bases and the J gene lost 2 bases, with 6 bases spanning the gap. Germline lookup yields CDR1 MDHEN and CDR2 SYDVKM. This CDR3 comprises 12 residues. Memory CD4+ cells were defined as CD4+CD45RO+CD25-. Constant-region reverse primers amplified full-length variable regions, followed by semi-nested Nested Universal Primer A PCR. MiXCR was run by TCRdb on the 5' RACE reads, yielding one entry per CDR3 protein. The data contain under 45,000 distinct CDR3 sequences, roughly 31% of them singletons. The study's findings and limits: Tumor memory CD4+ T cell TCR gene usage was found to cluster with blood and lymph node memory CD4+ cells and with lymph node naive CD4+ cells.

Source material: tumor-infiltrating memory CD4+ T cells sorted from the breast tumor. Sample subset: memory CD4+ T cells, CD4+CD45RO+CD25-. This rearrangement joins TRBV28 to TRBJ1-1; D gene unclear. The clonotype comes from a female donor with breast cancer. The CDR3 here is CASSQYNTEAFF. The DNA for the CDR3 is TGTGCCAGCAGTCAATATAACACTGAAGCTTTCTTT.